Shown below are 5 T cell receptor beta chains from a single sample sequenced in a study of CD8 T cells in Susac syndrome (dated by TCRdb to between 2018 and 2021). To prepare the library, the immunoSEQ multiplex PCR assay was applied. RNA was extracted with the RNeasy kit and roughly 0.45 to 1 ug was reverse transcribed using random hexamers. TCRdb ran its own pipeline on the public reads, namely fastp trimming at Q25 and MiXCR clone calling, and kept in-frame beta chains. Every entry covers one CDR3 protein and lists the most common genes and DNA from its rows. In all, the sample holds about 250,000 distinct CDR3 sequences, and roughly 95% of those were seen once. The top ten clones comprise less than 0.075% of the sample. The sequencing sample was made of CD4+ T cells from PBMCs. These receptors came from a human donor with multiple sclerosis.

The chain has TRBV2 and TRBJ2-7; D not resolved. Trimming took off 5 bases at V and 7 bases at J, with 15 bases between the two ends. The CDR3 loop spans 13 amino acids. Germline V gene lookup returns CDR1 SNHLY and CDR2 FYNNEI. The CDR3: CASSSTRAWEQYF. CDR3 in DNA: TGTGCCAGCAGTTCTACCCGGGCCTGGGAGCAGTACTTC. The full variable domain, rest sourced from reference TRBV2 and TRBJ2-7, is EPEVTQTPSHQVTQMGQEVILRCVPISNHLYFYWYRQILGQKVEFLVSFYNNEISEKSEIFDDQFSVERPDGSNFTLKIRSTKLEDSAMYFCASSSTRAWEQYFGPGTRLTVT.

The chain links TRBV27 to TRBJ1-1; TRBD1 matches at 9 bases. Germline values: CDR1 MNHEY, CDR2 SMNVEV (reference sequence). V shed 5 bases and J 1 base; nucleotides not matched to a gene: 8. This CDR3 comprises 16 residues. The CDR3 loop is CASSPTRQGGNTEAFF. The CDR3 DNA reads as TGTGCCAGCAGTCCCACCCGACAGGGGGGGAACACTGAAGCTTTCTTT.

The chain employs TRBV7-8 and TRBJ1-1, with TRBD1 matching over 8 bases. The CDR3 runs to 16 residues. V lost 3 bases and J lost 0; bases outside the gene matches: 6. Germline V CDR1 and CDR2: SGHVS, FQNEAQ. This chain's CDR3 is CASSFGQGRMNTEAFF. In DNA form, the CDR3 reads TGTGCCAGCAGCTTCGGACAGGGTAGAATGAACACTGAAGCTTTCTTT.

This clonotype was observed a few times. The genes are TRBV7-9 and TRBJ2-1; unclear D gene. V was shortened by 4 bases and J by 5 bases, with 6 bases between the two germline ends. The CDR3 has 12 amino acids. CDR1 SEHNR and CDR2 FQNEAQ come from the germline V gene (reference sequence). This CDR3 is CASSWLNNEQFF. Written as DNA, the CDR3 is TGTGCCAGCAGCTGGCTTAACAATGAGCAGTTCTTC.

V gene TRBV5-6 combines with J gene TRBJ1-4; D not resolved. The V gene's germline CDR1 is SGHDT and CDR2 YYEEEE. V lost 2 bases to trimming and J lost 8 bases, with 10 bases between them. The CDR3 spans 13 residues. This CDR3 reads CASSLFPQEKLFF. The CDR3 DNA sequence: TGTGCCAGCAGCTTATTTCCCCAGGAAAAACTGTTTTTT.